What follows describes a single T cell receptor (beta chain). The source of the sample is a study of blood T cell repertoires in COVID-19. Study-wide background: In each case, the material was cDNA or gDNA derived from T cells, B-cell-depleted T cells, or PBMCs.

How the authors handled the data: Reference gene primers were amplified, and this amplification served to estimate nucleated cell counts. Sequencing used immunoSEQ multiplex PCR; TCRdb keeps in-frame clones, though not all of them. The V and J calls and the clone size are those of that table, but D and trimming were determined from the DNA. The sample has around 60,000 clones, less than 75% seen once. Germline V gene lookup returns CDR1 MDHEN and CDR2 SYDVKM. Trimming shortened V by 5 bases and J by 6 bases, and 14 bases separated the two germline ends. CDR3 size: 13 residues. The sequenced sample consisted of peripheral blood. The chain joins TRBV28 to TRBJ2-7, with a tentative D call TRBD1 (5 bases). The source is a woman aged 45-65 years with active or convalescent COVID-19. The CDR3 reads CASSLWGRGEQYF. Here the CDR3 DNA reads TGTGCCAGCAGTCTGTGGGGCAGAGGCGAGCAGTACTTC.